Described below is a single T cell receptor beta chain sequence and its context. The CDR3 runs 17 residues. Clones were read by immunoSEQ multiplex PCR, and TCRdb kept only the in-frame ones, dropping some. This sample has around 97,000 clones, with approximately 96% found just once. This record comes from a study of technical replicates of blood from several donors. The TCR sequence derives from a human donor in good health. Sequenced input: T cells isolated from PBMCs. The J gene is TRBJ1-2, the V gene TRBV21-1; the DNA was not compared with TRBD1, the D call given in the table. TRBV21-1 is designated a pseudogene. The CDR3 spells CASSKSGSGGKAYGYTF. In DNA, the CDR3 is TGTGCCAGCAGCAAGTCCGGCTCAGGGGGCAAGGCCTATGGCTACACCTTC.